Following are 30 T cell receptor beta chains from one sample sequenced in a study of blood T cell repertoires in COVID-19. This table comes from immunoSEQ multiplex PCR, and its TCRdb copy is limited to in-frame clones, with some not included. The sample has roughly 78,000 clones; roughly 90% are singletons. The sequenced sample was peripheral blood. These receptors were obtained from a middle-aged man with acute or convalescent COVID-19.

The chain has TRBV10-3 and TRBJ1-1; a weak D match, TRBD1 (6 bases). Trimming pared 8 bases from V and 2 bases from J, leaving 12 bases between. This CDR3 spans 13 amino acids. The germline CDR1 and CDR2 sequences are ENHRY and SYGVKD. For the CDR3, the DNA is TGTGCCATCTCTCGGACAGATAACACTGAAGCTTTCTTT. Translation: CAISRTDNTEAFF.

The genes are TRBV28 and TRBJ2-2, with a weak D call TRBD2 (5 bases). Trimming pared 5 bases from V and 7 bases from J, leaving 5 bases between. The CDR3 consists of 11 residues. Germline V gives CDR1 MDHEN, CDR2 SYDVKM. CDR3 sequence: CASSRDGELFF. The CDR3 DNA follows: TGTGCCAGCAGTCGGGACGGGGAGCTGTTTTTT.

The chain combines TRBV27 with TRBJ2-5; 9 positions agree with TRBD1. V lost 6 bases to trimming and J lost 0 bases; unmatched junction nucleotides: 11. Per the germline V gene, CDR1 is MNHEY and CDR2 is SMNVEV (reference sequence). The CDR3 covers 17 residues. CDR3 bases: TGTGCCAGCAGATCCTTTGGGACAGGGACACACCAAGAGACCCAGTACTTC. Amino acid sequence: CASRSFGTGTHQETQYF.

V gene TRBV19 combines with J gene TRBJ2-1; D call uncertain. This CDR3 has 16 residues. Trimming cost V 2 bases and J 0 bases, with 11 bases left between them. The germline V gene encodes CDR1 LNHDA and CDR2 SQIVND (reference sequence). In nucleotides, the CDR3 is TGTGCCAGTAGTATAACTTTCCTGAGCTCCTACAATGAGCAGTTCTTC. Its protein product is CASSITFLSSYNEQFF.

In nucleotides, the CDR3 is TGCGCCAGCAGTGAATTTCAGGGGGCAGTAGAAAAACTGTTTTTT. Its translation is CASSEFQGAVEKLFF. The chain is built from TRBV10-2 and TRBJ1-4; 8 bases align to TRBD1. With V trimmed by 3 bases and J by 8 bases, 8 bases remained unmatched. The CDR3 sequence is 15 residues long. CDR1 is WSHSY and CDR2 is SAAADI in the germline V gene.

The chain couples TRBV3-1 (or the pseudogene TRBV3-2) to TRBJ1-2; D is uncertain. Germline V gene lookup returns CDR1 LGHDT and CDR2 YNNKEL (reference sequence). The CDR3 is 15 residues long. Trimming left V 1 base short and J 0 bases short, with 9 bases between. This CDR3 is CASSQAGIANYGYTF. The CDR3 DNA reads TGTGCCAGCAGCCAAGCCGGGATTGCTAACTATGGCTACACCTTC.

J is TRBJ1-3 and V is TRBV6-1; no firm D call. From germline, CDR1 is MNHNS and CDR2 SASEGT. The CDR3 has 13 amino acids. The V end was cut by 2 bases, the J end by 4 bases, with 6 bases between. CDR3 in amino acids: CASSEIQGNTIYF. CDR3 sequence (DNA): TGTGCCAGCAGTGAAATCCAGGGAAACACCATATATTTT.

The rearrangement uses TRBV5-1 and TRBJ1-2; 8 bases are a match to TRBD1. This CDR3 contains 13 residues. CDR1 is SGHRS and CDR2 is YFSETQ in the germline V gene. V was clipped by 4 bases and J by 4 bases; unmatched bases: 3. CDR3 DNA sequence: TGCGCCAGCAGCATACAGGGGGGCTATGGCTACACCTTC. This translates into CASSIQGGYGYTF.

The chain has TRBV13 and TRBJ2-7, with 8 bases fitting TRBD1. After removal of 0 bases from V and 5 bases from J, the junction contained 3 bases not matched to a gene. The germline gives CDR1 PRHDT, CDR2 FYEKMQ (reference sequence). The CDR3 runs 14 residues. The CDR3 DNA sequence: TGTGCCAGCAGCTTAGGACAGGGGGTGCACGAGCAGTACTTC. As protein: CASSLGQGVHEQYF.

The chain employs TRBV29-1 and TRBJ2-5, with 8 bases matching TRBD1. Germline lookup yields CDR1 SQVTM and CDR2 ANQGSEA. The CDR3 runs 12 residues. V shed 3 bases and J 4 bases; nucleotides not matched to a gene: 1. CDR3 protein: CSVDRGLETQYF. CDR3 bases: TGCAGCGTTGACAGGGGGCTAGAGACCCAGTACTTC.

The chain couples TRBV5-1 to TRBJ1-1; 7 bases match TRBD1. Germline-derived CDR1 and CDR2 are SGHRS and YFSETQ. V lost 0 bases and J lost 4; bases outside the gene matches: 3. This CDR3 has 14 amino acids. The CDR3 sequence: CASSLVSGGTEAFF. The CDR3 DNA sequence: TGCGCCAGCAGCTTGGTTTCAGGGGGCACTGAAGCTTTCTTT.

The chain is built from TRBV5-1 and TRBJ2-7, with 8 bases aligning to TRBD1. V was pared by 3 bases and J by 6 bases, with 11 bases of the junction left unmatched. There are 15 residues in the CDR3. CDR1 SGHRS and CDR2 YFSETQ come from the germline V gene. DNA of the CDR3: TGCGCCAGCAGCTCCGGACAGGGAAGGGTTGGCGAGCAGTACTTC. Its translation is CASSSGQGRVGEQYF.

The chain uses TRBV7-9 and TRBJ1-2; perhaps TRBD1 as D (5 bases). The germline V gene encodes CDR1 SEHNR and CDR2 FQNEAQ (reference sequence). Trimming shortened V by 2 bases and J by 0 bases, and 19 bases separated the two germline ends. This CDR3 contains 18 residues. The CDR3 protein is CASSLTGAPLPSNYGYTF. The CDR3 DNA is TGTGCCAGCAGCTTAACAGGAGCACCGCTACCCTCTAACTATGGCTACACCTTC.

V and J are TRBV7-6 and TRBJ2-1, with 8 bases aligning to TRBD1. Per the germline V gene, CDR1 is SGHVS and CDR2 is FNYEAQ. The CDR3 has 12 amino acids. Trimming took 4 bases from V and 15 from J; bases not matched to a gene: 8. The CDR3 loop is CASSSLDRGRFF. In DNA form, the CDR3 reads TGTGCCAGCAGCTCCCTCGACAGGGGAAGGTTCTTC. The full variable domain, rest sourced from reference TRBV7-6 and TRBJ2-1, is GAGVSQSPRYKVTKRGQDVALRCDPISGHVSLYWYRQALGQGPEFLTYFNYEAQQDKSGLPNDRFSAERPEGSISTLTIQRTEQRDSAMYRCASSSLDRGRFFGPGTRLTVL.

V usage is TRBV25-1 and J usage is TRBJ2-7; D may be TRBD2 (5 bases). This CDR3 contains 15 residues. Trimming took 3 bases from V and 2 from J, leaving 14 bases between them. CDR1 and CDR2 (germline): MGHDK, SYGVNS. In DNA form, the CDR3 reads TGTGCCAGCAGTGATAGAGGGCCCGGAGCCTACGAGCAGTACTTC. Its translation is CASSDRGPGAYEQYF.

The chain uses TRBV6-5 and TRBJ2-7; D call uncertain. Trimming took off 0 bases at V and 0 bases at J, with 9 bases between the two ends. The CDR3 totals 15 residues. CDR1 and CDR2 (germline): MNHEY, SVGAGI. The CDR3 DNA sequence: TGTGCCAGCAGTTACTCTGCGGCGAGCTCCTACGAGCAGTACTTC. This encodes CASSYSAASSYEQYF.

This rearrangement joins TRBV27 to TRBJ2-2, with D possibly TRBD2 on 5 matching bases. This CDR3 comprises 13 residues. Looked up from germline, CDR1 is MNHEY and CDR2 is SMNVEV (reference sequence). Between the trimmed V and J ends, which lost 0 bases and 7 bases, there was a span of 6 bases. The CDR3 protein is CASSLSAGGELFF. The CDR3 DNA is TGTGCCAGCAGTTTATCGGCGGGCGGGGAGCTGTTTTTT.

V gene TRBV4-2 combines with J gene TRBJ2-5; possible D gene TRBD2, 7 bases. The CDR3 consists of 14 residues. The V end lost 0 bases, the J end lost 6 bases, and 11 bases lay between the germline ends. The V gene's germline CDR1 is LGHNA and CDR2 YNFKEQ. The CDR3 bases are TGTGCCAGCAGCCAAGAAGGGGGGGAGAAGACCCAGTACTTC. Residues: CASSQEGGEKTQYF.

V and J are TRBV19 and TRBJ1-2; D ambiguous. Trimming took 7 bases from V and 7 from J, leaving 16 bases between them. In germline, CDR1 is LNHDA, CDR2 SQIVND (reference sequence). This CDR3 contains 13 residues. CDR3 sequence reads: CASTLESGSGYTF. The CDR3 DNA sequence: TGTGCCAGTACATTAGAATCAGGATCTGGCTACACCTTC. Filled out from reference TRBV19 and TRBJ1-2, the complete variable domain reads DGGITQSPKYLFRKEGQNVTLSCEQNLNHDAMYWYRQDPGQGLRLIYYSQIVNDFQKGDIAEGYSVSREKKESFPLTVTSAQKNPTAFYLCASTLESGSGYTFGSGTRLTVV.

The chain joins TRBV7-8 to TRBJ1-1; 7 bases are shared with TRBD1. The CDR3 is 14 residues long. Germline V gene sequence: CDR1 SGHVS, CDR2 FQNEAQ. V was clipped by 5 bases and J by 6 bases; unmatched bases: 9. The CDR3 loop is CASSPPTGNPEAFF. CDR3 nucleotides: TGTGCCAGCAGCCCGCCGACAGGGAATCCTGAAGCTTTCTTT.

This chain uses TRBV6-1 with TRBJ1-3, with D tentatively TRBD1 (5 bases). Germline loops: CDR1 MNHNS, CDR2 SASEGT. This CDR3 contains 16 residues. V lost 3 bases to trimming and J lost 0 bases, with 12 bases between them. In nucleotides, the CDR3 is TGTGCCAGCAGTGAGTACTCAGGGAACTCTGGAAACACCATATATTTT. This codes for CASSEYSGNSGNTIYF.

The chain couples TRBV19 to TRBJ1-1; weak D call: TRBD1 (5 bases). CDR1 LNHDA and CDR2 SQIVND come from the germline V gene (reference sequence). The V gene lost 0 bases and the J gene lost 0 bases, with 17 bases spanning the gap. CDR3 size: 18 residues. Here the CDR3 DNA reads TGTGCCAGTAGTATAGATCCCTTTCAGGGTGCTATGAACACTGAAGCTTTCTTT. The encoded protein is CASSIDPFQGAMNTEAFF.

The rearrangement links TRBV5-1 to TRBJ2-7; weak D call: TRBD1 (5 bases). Germline V CDR1 and CDR2: SGHRS, YFSETQ. The CDR3 extends over 12 amino acids. V was pared by 0 bases and J by 5 bases, with 6 bases between. The CDR3 loop reads CASSLGGHEQYF. The CDR3 nucleotides are TGCGCCAGCAGCTTGGGGGGCCACGAGCAGTACTTC.

This clone was counted once. The J gene is TRBJ2-1, the V gene TRBV4-2; 10 bases agree with TRBD2. This CDR3 is 17 amino acids long. V shed 0 bases and J 8 bases; nucleotides not matched to a gene: 10. Per germline, CDR1 LGHNA and CDR2 YNFKEQ. CDR3 bases: TGTGCCAGCAGCCAAGATCTAATACTAGCGGGGAGGGATGAGCAGTTCTTC. Translated: CASSQDLILAGRDEQFF.

V gene TRBV29-1 combines with J gene TRBJ2-2; D is undetermined. V gave up 4 bases and J gave up 1 base, with 7 bases separating them. The CDR3 is made up of 13 amino acids. Germline V gene lookup returns CDR1 SQVTM and CDR2 ANQGSEA. This CDR3 is CSVGAENTGELFF. The CDR3 DNA reads TGCAGCGTTGGGGCAGAGAACACCGGGGAGCTGTTTTTT.

Regarding this clone: At one of its ends the junction is not consistent with the germline gene, which may arise from a read error. The chain couples TRBV12-3 or TRBV12-4 to TRBJ2-3, with 7 bases that match TRBD1. This CDR3 spans 12 amino acids. The CDR3 coding sequence is TGTGCCAGCAGTTTAGGGACAGGTACGCAGTATTTT. As protein: CASSLGTGTQYF.

V is TRBV3-1 (or the pseudogene TRBV3-2) and J is TRBJ1-5; D is unclear. V dropped 8 bases and J dropped 0 bases, with 8 bases sitting between them. The CDR3 runs 13 residues. Per germline, CDR1 LGHDT and CDR2 YNNKEL (reference sequence). CDR3 region: CASAPDSNQPQHF. CDR3 sequence (DNA): TGTGCCAGCGCGCCCGATAGCAATCAGCCCCAGCATTTT.

The rearrangement uses TRBV3-1 (or the pseudogene TRBV3-2) and TRBJ1-6; D might be TRBD1 (5 bases). The V end was cut by 6 bases, the J end by 0 bases, with 12 bases between. Germline CDR1 reads LGHDT; CDR2 reads YNNKEL (reference sequence). This CDR3 has 16 residues. The DNA for the CDR3 is TGTGCCAGCAGTCCCGGGGGGAGCTCCTATAATTCACCCCTCCACTTT. The encoded protein is CASSPGGSSYNSPLHF.

CDR3 DNA sequence: TGTGCCAGCAGCCCGGGGACAGTAATGAACACTGAAGCTTTCTTT. Its translation is CASSPGTVMNTEAFF. The chain employs TRBV11-2 and TRBJ1-1, with TRBD1 matching over 7 bases. This CDR3 region has 15 residues. V gave up 5 bases and J gave up 0 bases; unmatched junction bases: 6. Germline V CDR1 and CDR2: SGHAT, FQNNGV.

CDR3 protein: CASSYSKQYGYTF. The CDR3 DNA reads TGTGCCAGCAGTTACTCGAAACAGTATGGCTACACCTTC. The genes are TRBV6-5 and TRBJ1-2, with D unclear. This CDR3 has 13 residues. In germline, CDR1 is MNHEY, CDR2 SVGAGI. V was cut by 0 bases and J by 5 bases, with 7 bases left in between.